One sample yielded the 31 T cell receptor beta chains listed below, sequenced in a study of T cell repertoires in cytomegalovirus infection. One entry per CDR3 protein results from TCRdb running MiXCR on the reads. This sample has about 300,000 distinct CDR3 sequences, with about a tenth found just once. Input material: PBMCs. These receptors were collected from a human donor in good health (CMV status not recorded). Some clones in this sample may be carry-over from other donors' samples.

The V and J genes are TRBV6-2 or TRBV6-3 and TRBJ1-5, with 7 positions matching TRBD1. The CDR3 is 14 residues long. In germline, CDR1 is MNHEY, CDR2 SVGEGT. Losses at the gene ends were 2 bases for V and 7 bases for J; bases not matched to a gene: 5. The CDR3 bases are TGTGCCAGCAGTTACGCCGGGACAGCGCAGCCCCAGCATTTT. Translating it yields CASSYAGTAQPQHF.

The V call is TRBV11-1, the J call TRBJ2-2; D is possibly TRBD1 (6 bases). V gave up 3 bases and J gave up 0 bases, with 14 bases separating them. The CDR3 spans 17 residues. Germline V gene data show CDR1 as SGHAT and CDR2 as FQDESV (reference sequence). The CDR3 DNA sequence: TGTGCCAGCAGCTTGACAGGAGACCCCGCGAACACCGGGGAGCTGTTTTTT. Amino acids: CASSLTGDPANTGELFF. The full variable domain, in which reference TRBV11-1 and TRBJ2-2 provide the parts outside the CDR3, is EAEVAQSPRYKITEKSQAVAFWCDPISGHATLYWYRQILGQGPELLVQFQDESVVDDSQLPKDRFSAERLKGVDSTLKIQPAELGDSAMYLCASSLTGDPANTGELFFGEGSRLTVL.

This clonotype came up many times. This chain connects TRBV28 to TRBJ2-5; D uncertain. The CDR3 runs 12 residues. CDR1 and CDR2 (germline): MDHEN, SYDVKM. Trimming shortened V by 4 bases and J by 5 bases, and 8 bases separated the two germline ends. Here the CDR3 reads CASSSEWETQYF. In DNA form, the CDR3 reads TGTGCCAGCAGTTCCGAGTGGGAGACCCAGTACTTC.

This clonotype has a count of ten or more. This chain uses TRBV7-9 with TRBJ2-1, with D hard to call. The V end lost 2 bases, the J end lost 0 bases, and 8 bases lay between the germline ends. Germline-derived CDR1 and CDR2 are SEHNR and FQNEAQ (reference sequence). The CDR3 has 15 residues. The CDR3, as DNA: TGTGCCAGCAGCTTATTGACGACCTCCTACAATGAGCAGTTCTTC. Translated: CASSLLTTSYNEQFF.

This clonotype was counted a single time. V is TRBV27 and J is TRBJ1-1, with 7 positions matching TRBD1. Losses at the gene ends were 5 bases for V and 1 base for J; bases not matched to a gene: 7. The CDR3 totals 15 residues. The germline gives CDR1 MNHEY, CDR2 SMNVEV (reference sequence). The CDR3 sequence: CASSPGTDGNTEAFF. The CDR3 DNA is TGTGCCAGCAGTCCCGGGACAGATGGGAACACTGAAGCTTTCTTT.

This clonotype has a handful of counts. CDR3 in amino acids: CASSVRVTNYGYTF. For the CDR3, the DNA is TGTGCCAGCAGTGTTAGGGTAACTAACTATGGCTACACCTTC. The V call is TRBV2, the J call TRBJ1-2; D is unclear. The CDR3 contains 14 residues. Germline V CDR1 and CDR2: SNHLY, FYNNEI. V was cut by 4 bases and J by 0 bases, with 9 bases left in between. The complete variable domain, with remaining parts taken from reference TRBV2 and TRBJ1-2, reads EPEVTQTPSHQVTQMGQEVILRCVPISNHLYFYWYRQILGQKVEFLVSFYNNEISEKSEIFDDQFSVERPDGSNFTLKIRSTKLEDSAMYFCASSVRVTNYGYTFGSGTRLTVV.

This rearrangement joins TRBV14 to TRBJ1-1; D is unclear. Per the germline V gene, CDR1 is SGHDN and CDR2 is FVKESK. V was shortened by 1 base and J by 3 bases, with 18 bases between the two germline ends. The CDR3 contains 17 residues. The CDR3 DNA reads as TGTGCCAGCAGCCAAGTAGCCCTGGGAGGAAGCTACACTGAAGCTTTCTTT. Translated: CASSQVALGGSYTEAFF.

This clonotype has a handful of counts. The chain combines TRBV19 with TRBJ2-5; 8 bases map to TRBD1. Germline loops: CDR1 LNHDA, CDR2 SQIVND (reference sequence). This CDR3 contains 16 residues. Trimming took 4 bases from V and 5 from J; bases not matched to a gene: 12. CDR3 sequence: CASSKSHRGIAETQYF. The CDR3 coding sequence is TGTGCCAGTAGTAAGTCCCACAGGGGGATCGCGGAGACCCAGTACTTC.

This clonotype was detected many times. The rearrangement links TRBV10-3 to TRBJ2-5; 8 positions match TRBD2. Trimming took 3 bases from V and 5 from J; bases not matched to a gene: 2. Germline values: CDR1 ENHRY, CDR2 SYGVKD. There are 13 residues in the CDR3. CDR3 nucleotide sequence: TGTGCCATCAGTGATCGACTAGCGGAGACCCAGTACTTC. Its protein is CAISDRLAETQYF.

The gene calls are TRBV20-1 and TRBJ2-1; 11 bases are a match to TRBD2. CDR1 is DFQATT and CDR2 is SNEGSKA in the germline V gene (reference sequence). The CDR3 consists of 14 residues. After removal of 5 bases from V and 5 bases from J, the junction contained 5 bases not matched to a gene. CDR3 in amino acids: CSAPLAGGNNEQFF. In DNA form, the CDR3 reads TGCAGTGCTCCGCTAGCGGGGGGCAACAATGAGCAGTTCTTC.

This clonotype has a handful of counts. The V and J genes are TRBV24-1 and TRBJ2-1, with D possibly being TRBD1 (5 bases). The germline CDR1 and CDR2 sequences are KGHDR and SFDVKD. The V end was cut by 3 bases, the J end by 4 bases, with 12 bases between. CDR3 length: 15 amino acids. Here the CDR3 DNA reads TGTGCCACCAGTGATCCCAGGACAACTTACAATGAGCAGTTCTTC. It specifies CATSDPRTTYNEQFF.

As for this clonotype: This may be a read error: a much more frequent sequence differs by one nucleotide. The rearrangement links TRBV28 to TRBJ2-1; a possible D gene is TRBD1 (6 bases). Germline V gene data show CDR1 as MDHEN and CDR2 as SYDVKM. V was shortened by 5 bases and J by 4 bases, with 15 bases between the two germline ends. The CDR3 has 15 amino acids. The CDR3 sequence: CASSITGWNYNEQFF. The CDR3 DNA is TGTGCCAGCAGTATCACAGGGTGGAATTACAATGAGCAGTTCTTC.

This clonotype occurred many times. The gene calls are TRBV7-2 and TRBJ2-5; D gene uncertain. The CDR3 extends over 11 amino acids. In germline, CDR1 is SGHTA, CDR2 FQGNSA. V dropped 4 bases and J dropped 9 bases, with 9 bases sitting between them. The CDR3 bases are TGTGCCAGCAGCTCGGGCCGCGCCCAGTACTTC. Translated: CASSSGRAQYF. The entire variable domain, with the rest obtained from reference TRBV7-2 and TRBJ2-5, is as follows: GAGVSQSPSNKVTEKGKDVELRCDPISGHTALYWYRQSLGQGLEFLIYFQGNSAPDKSGLPSDRFSAERTGGSVSTLTIQRTQQEDSAVYLCASSSGRAQYFGPGTRLLVL.

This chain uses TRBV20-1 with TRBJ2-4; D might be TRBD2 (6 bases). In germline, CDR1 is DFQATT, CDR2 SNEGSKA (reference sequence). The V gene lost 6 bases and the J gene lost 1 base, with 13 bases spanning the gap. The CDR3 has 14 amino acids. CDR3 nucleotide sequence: TGCAGTGCCCGATGGCGGGGTGCCAAAAACATTCAGTACTTC. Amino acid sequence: CSARWRGAKNIQYF.

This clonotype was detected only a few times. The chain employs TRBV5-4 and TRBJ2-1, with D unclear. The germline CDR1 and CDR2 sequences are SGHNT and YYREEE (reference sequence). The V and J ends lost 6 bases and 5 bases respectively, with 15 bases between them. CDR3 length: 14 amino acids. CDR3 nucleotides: TGTGCCAGCACCCTCCTCGGGCGGAACAATGAGCAGTTCTTC. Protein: CASTLLGRNNEQFF.

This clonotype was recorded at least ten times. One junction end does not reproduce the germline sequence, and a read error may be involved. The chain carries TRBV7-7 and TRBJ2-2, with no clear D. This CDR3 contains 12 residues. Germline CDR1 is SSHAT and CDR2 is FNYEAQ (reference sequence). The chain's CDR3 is CASSSGSGELFF. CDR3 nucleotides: TGTGCTAGCAGCTCCGGATCCGGGGAGCTGTTTTTT.

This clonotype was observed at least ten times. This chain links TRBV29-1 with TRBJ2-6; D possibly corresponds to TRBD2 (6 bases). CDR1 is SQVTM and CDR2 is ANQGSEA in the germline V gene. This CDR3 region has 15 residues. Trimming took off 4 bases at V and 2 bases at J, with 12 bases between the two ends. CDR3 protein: CSVGGTAAGANVLTF. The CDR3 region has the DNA TGCAGCGTTGGGGGGACTGCAGCTGGGGCCAACGTCCTGACTTTC.

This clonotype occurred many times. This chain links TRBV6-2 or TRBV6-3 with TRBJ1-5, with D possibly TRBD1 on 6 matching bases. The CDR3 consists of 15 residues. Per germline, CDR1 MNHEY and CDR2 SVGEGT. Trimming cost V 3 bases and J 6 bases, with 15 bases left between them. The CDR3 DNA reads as TGTGCCAGCAGTTATCGGTCAGGGGCAGGTCAGCCCCAGCATTTT. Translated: CASSYRSGAGQPQHF.

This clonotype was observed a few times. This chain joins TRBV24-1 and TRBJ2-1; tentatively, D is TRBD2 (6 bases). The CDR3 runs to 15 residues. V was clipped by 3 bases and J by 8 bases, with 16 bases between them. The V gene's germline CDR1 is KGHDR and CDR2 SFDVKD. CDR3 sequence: CATSDPKQLADEQFF. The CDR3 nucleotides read TGTGCCACCAGTGATCCTAAACAACTAGCCGATGAGCAGTTCTTC.

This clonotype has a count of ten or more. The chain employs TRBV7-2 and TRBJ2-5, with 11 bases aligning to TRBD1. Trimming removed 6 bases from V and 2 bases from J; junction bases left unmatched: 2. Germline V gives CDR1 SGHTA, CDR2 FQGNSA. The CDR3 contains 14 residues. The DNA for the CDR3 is TGTGCCAGCAGTTGGGACAGGGGGCAAGAGACCCAGTACTTC. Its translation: CASSWDRGQETQYF.

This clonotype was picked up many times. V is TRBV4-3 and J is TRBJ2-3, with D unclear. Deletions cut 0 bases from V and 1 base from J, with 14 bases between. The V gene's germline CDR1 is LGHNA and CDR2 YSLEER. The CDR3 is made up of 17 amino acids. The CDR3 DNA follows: TGCGCCAGCAGCCAAGAGGGCCTCTTAGGCGGCACAGATACGCAGTATTTT. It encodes CASSQEGLLGGTDTQYF.

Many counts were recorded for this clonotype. The CDR3: CASSQSYRDPPKRYEQYV. CDR3 nucleotide sequence: TGCGCCAGCAGTCAGTCTTACCGGGACCCACCAAAGCGCTACGAGCAGTACGTC. The chain recombines TRBV23-1 with TRBJ2-7; D assignment may be TRBD1 or TRBD2 (5 bases each). TRBV23-1 is sorted into the ORF group, with uncertain function. The CDR3 has 18 amino acids. V was trimmed by 3 bases and J by 3 bases, leaving 24 bases between them.

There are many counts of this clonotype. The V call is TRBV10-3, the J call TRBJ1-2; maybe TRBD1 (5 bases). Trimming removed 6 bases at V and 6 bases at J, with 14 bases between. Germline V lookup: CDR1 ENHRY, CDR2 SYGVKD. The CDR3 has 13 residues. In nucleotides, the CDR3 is TGTGCCATCAGCCTCAGGGTGAGAGATGGCTACACCTTC. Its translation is CAISLRVRDGYTF.

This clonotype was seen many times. The DNA of the CDR3 is TGTGCCAGCAGTTCAACCAGGCGCGGGATGACCTACGAGCAGTACGTC. It is translated as CASSSTRRGMTYEQYV. The V call is TRBV6-2 or TRBV6-3, the J call TRBJ2-7; D is possibly TRBD2 (6 bases). CDR1 is MNHEY, CDR2 SVGEGT, per germline. The CDR3 totals 16 residues. V was shortened by 4 bases and J by 2 bases, with 18 bases between the two germline ends.

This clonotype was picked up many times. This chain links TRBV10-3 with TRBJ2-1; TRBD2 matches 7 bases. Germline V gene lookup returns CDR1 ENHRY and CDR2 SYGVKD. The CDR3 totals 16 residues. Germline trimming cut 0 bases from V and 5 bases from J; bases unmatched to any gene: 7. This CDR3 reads CAISESGAGLNNEQFF. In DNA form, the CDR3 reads TGTGCCATCAGTGAGTCGGGAGCGGGGCTCAACAATGAGCAGTTCTTC.

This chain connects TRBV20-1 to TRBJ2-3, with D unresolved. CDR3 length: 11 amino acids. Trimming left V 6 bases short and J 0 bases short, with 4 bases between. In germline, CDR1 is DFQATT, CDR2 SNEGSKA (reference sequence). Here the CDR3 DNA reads TGCAGTGCCTCGAGCACAGATACGCAGTATTTT. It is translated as CSASSTDTQYF.

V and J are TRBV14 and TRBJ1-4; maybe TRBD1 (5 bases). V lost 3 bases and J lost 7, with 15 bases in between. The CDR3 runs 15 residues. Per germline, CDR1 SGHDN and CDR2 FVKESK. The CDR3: CASSQGRWPGEKLFF. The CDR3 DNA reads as TGTGCCAGCAGCCAGGGACGTTGGCCCGGTGAAAAACTGTTTTTT.

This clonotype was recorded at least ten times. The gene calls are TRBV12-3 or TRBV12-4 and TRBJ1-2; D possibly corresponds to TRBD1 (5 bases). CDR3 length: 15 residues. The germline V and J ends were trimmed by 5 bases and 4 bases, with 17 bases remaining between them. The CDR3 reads CASSPGRPRVYGYTF. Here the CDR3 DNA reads TGTGCCAGCAGTCCGGGACGTCCTCGCGTCTATGGCTACACCTTC.

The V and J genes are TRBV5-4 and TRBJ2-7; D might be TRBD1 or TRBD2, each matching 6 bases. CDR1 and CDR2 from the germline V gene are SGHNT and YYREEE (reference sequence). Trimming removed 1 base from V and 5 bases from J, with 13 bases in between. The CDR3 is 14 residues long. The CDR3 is CASSLLNREDEQYF. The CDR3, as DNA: TGTGCCAGCAGCTTGTTAAACAGGGAGGACGAGCAGTACTTC.

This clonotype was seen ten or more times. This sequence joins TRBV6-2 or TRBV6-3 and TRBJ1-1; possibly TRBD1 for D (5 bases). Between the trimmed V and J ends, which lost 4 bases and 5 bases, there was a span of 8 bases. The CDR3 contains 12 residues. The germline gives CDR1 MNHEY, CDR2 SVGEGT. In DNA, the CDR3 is TGTGCCAGCAGTTGGGGGTGGACTGAAGCTTTCTTT. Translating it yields CASSWGWTEAFF.

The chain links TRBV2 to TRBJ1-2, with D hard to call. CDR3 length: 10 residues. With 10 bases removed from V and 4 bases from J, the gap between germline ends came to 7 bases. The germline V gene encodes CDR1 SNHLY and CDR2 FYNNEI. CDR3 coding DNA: TGTGCCACCAAAACCTATGGCTACACCTTC. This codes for CATKTYGYTF.